Below, 23 T cell receptor beta chains from the same sample are listed, as sequenced in a study of blood T cell repertoires in COVID-19. The assay was immunoSEQ multiplex PCR, and TCRdb's table has in-frame clones only and misses some. The table has over 200,000 clones, roughly 84% seen once. The sample taken for sequencing was PBMCs or T cells enriched from blood (not recorded which). Receptors originate from a woman aged 40-49 years who had recovered from COVID-19.

This chain connects TRBV27 to TRBJ2-1, with 12 bases fitting TRBD2. Germline trimming cut 5 bases from V and 2 bases from J; bases unmatched to any gene: 7. Germline V gene lookup returns CDR1 MNHEY and CDR2 SMNVEV (reference sequence). The CDR3 covers 17 residues. As DNA, the CDR3 is TGTGCCAGCAGTCTAAGACTAGCGGGAGACCCCTACAATGAGCAGTTCTTC. This translates into CASSLRLAGDPYNEQFF.

This clone appeared a few times. The V and J genes are TRBV11-2 and TRBJ2-5, with D possibly TRBD1 on 6 matching bases. Trimming pared 1 base from V and 5 bases from J, leaving 17 bases between. CDR1 SGHAT and CDR2 FQNNGV come from the germline V gene. CDR3 length equals 16 residues. CDR3 in amino acids: CASSLGTVGAGETQYF. The DNA for the CDR3 is TGTGCCAGCAGCTTAGGGACGGTGGGGGCCGGGGAGACCCAGTACTTC. The full variable domain, with the rest looked up from reference TRBV11-2 and TRBJ2-5, is EAGVAQSPRYKIIEKRQSVAFWCNPISGHATLYWYQQILGQGPKLLIQFQNNGVVDDSQLPKDRFSAERLKGVDSTLKIQPAKLEDSAVYLCASSLGTVGAGETQYFGPGTRLLVL.

The V and J genes are TRBV30 and TRBJ1-1; TRBD1 is a possible D gene (6 bases). The CDR3 length is 13 residues. V gave up 5 bases and J gave up 6 bases, with 16 bases separating them. Looked up from germline, CDR1 is GTSNPN and CDR2 is SVGIG (reference sequence). In DNA, the CDR3 is TGTGCCTGGTCCTTTTCCAGGGGTCCTGAAGCTTTCTTT. Protein sequence: CAWSFSRGPEAFF.

The gene calls are TRBV30 and TRBJ2-1; 12 positions agree with TRBD2. J gave up 7 bases and V 1 base, and 2 bases lay outside the gene matches. CDR1 is GTSNPN, CDR2 SVGIG, per germline (reference sequence). The CDR3 loop spans 14 amino acids. DNA of the CDR3: TGTGCCTGGAGTGCGCTAGCGGGAGGGAATGAGCAGTTCTTC. Translation gives CAWSALAGGNEQFF. The full variable domain, rest sourced from reference TRBV30 and TRBJ2-1, is SQTIHQWPATLVQPVGSPLSLECTVEGTSNPNLYWYRQAAGRGLQLLFYSVGIGQISSEVPQNLSASRPQDRQFILSSKKLLLSDSGFYLCAWSALAGGNEQFFGPGTRLTVL.

The V call is TRBV3-1 (or the pseudogene TRBV3-2), the J call TRBJ1-1; a possible D gene is TRBD1 (5 bases). From germline, CDR1 is LGHDT and CDR2 YNNKEL (reference sequence). V was cut by 10 bases and J by 7 bases, with 22 bases left in between. The CDR3 is made up of 14 amino acids. The CDR3 DNA sequence: TGTGCCACCATTACGCGAGGAGGGGCGGGTGAAGCTTTCTTT. Translating gives CATITRGGAGEAFF.

This sequence joins TRBV7-9 and TRBJ2-1; D ambiguous. Trimming took 10 bases from V and 0 from J, leaving 10 bases between them. The CDR3 has 13 residues. Germline V gene sequence: CDR1 SEHNR, CDR2 FQNEAQ (reference sequence). The CDR3 here is CATTQSSYNEQFF. The CDR3 nucleotides read TGTGCCACCACACAAAGCTCCTACAATGAGCAGTTCTTC.

In its sample, this clone was seen a few times. This chain uses TRBV30 with TRBJ2-5, with D perhaps TRBD1 (6 bases). V lost 0 bases, J lost 3 bases, and 11 bases lay in between. The germline V gene has CDR1 GTSNPN and CDR2 SVGIG (reference sequence). There are 14 residues in the CDR3. DNA of the CDR3: TGTGCCTGGAGTGTATGGGCAGGGGAAGAGACCCAGTACTTC. Protein sequence: CAWSVWAGEETQYF.

This sequence joins TRBV12-2 and TRBJ1-4; the table's D gene call, TRBD1, was not cross checked with the DNA. TRBV12-2 is classified as a pseudogene. There are 15 residues in the CDR3. CDR3 nucleotide sequence: TGTGCAAGTCCCCTTGCGGACAGGATGGATGAAAAACTGTTTTTT. It yields the protein CASPLADRMDEKLFF.

This clone occurred once. V is TRBV7-2 and J is TRBJ2-5; 9 bases map to TRBD2. This CDR3 spans 15 amino acids. Germline CDR1 is SGHTA and CDR2 is FQGNSA. J lost 8 bases, V lost 3 bases, and 10 bases had no gene match. The CDR3 sequence: CASSFPSTSGYTQYF. In nucleotides, the CDR3 is TGTGCCAGCAGCTTCCCGTCTACTAGCGGGTATACCCAGTACTTC.

V and J are TRBV5-1 and TRBJ2-1, with 9 nucleotides matching TRBD1. V shed 4 bases, J shed 7 bases, and the junction held 3 bases outside the gene matches. CDR3 size: 13 residues. CDR1 is SGHRS and CDR2 is YFSETQ in the germline V gene. CDR3: CASSRDRDNEQFF. CDR3 nucleotides: TGCGCCAGCAGCCGGGACAGGGATAATGAGCAGTTCTTC.

The chain uses TRBV28 and TRBJ1-2; 7 nucleotides match TRBD1. V was clipped by 6 bases and J by 1 base; unmatched bases: 14. CDR1 is MDHEN, CDR2 SYDVKM, per germline. The CDR3 is made up of 17 amino acids. This CDR3 is CASRTPTRDSYNYGYTF. The CDR3 DNA reads TGTGCCAGCAGGACCCCGACCCGGGACAGCTATAACTATGGCTACACCTTC.

This clone was observed a single time. The chain uses TRBV5-3 and TRBJ2-1; perhaps TRBD2 as D (5 bases). TRBV5-3 is an ORF, with its function uncertain. The CDR3 is 17 amino acids. V was cut by 0 bases and J by 1 base, with 14 bases left in between. CDR3 amino acids: CARSLASRAASYNEQFF. The CDR3 DNA reads TGTGCCAGAAGCTTGGCGTCGAGGGCGGCTTCCTACAATGAGCAGTTCTTC.

The V and J genes are TRBV7-2 and TRBJ2-5, with D possibly being TRBD1 (6 bases). The CDR3 runs 13 residues. From germline, CDR1 is SGHTA and CDR2 FQGNSA. V was pared by 6 bases and J by 3 bases, with 11 bases between. CDR3 bases: TGTGCCAGCAGACCGGACAGCAAAGAGACCCAGTACTTC. Translated, it gives CASRPDSKETQYF.

This rearrangement joins TRBV3-1 (or the pseudogene TRBV3-2) to TRBJ1-5, with a possible D match to TRBD1 (5 bases). This CDR3 comprises 14 residues. Germline-derived CDR1 and CDR2 are LGHDT and YNNKEL (reference sequence). The germline V and J ends were trimmed by 0 bases and 2 bases, with 5 bases remaining between them. The CDR3 reads CASSQDRGNQPQHF. Written as DNA, the CDR3 is TGTGCCAGCAGCCAAGACAGGGGCAATCAGCCCCAGCATTTT.

This chain links TRBV3-1 (or the pseudogene TRBV3-2) with TRBJ2-7; 8 bases are a match to TRBD2. The CDR3 loop spans 14 amino acids. Germline-derived CDR1 and CDR2 are LGHDT and YNNKEL (reference sequence). The J segment lost 4 bases and the V segment lost 4 bases, leaving 6 bases of the junction unmatched. This chain's CDR3 is CASSPSTSGYEQYF. The CDR3 bases are TGTGCCAGCAGCCCCTCCACTAGCGGATACGAGCAGTACTTC.

V usage is TRBV7-9 and J usage is TRBJ2-7, with a weak D call TRBD2 (5 bases). Germline CDR1 SEHNR, CDR2 FQNEAQ (reference sequence). The V end was cut by 8 bases, the J end by 1 base, with 15 bases between. The CDR3 is made up of 14 amino acids. The CDR3 spells CASAPQEESYEQYF. In DNA, the CDR3 is TGTGCCAGCGCGCCTCAGGAGGAATCCTACGAGCAGTACTTC.

The chain recombines TRBV5-1 with TRBJ2-2, with 9 nucleotides matching TRBD1. The trim removed 3 bases at V and 4 bases at J, leaving 10 bases unmatched. Germline V gives CDR1 SGHRS, CDR2 YFSETQ. The CDR3 loop spans 17 amino acids. The CDR3 loop is CASSSSGTGTITGELFF. CDR3 DNA: TGCGCCAGCAGCTCCTCCGGGACAGGGACTATCACCGGGGAGCTGTTTTTT.

This chain connects TRBV2 to TRBJ2-2, with 12 bases aligning to TRBD2. After removal of 1 base from V and 6 bases from J, the junction contained 6 bases not matched to a gene. CDR3 length: 17 amino acids. Germline-derived CDR1 and CDR2 are SNHLY and FYNNEI. The CDR3 region is CASSEGGTSGLPGELFF. Here the CDR3 DNA reads TGTGCCAGCAGTGAAGGTGGGACTAGCGGGCTCCCCGGGGAGCTGTTTTTT.

V and J are TRBV6-2 or TRBV6-3 and TRBJ2-2; 11 bases map to TRBD2. With V trimmed by 5 bases and J by 2 bases, 13 bases remained unmatched. CDR3 length: 19 amino acids. Germline CDR1 MNHEY, CDR2 SVGEGT. The CDR3 bases are TGTGCCAGCAGTCAAGTGGTTGGACTAGCGGGCGCAAACACCGGGGAGCTGTTTTTT. Protein product: CASSQVVGLAGANTGELFF.

This clone occurred once. This sequence joins TRBV11-2 and TRBJ2-7; D gene unclear. The CDR3 covers 14 residues. Germline V gene data show CDR1 as SGHAT and CDR2 as FQNNGV. Trimming left V 5 bases short and J 2 bases short, with 13 bases between. The CDR3 loop reads CASSPGSPAYEQYF. The CDR3 region has the DNA TGTGCCAGCAGCCCCGGGTCGCCTGCCTACGAGCAGTACTTC.

This sequence joins TRBV10-1 and TRBJ2-3, with 8 bases identical to TRBD1. The V gene's germline CDR1 is WNHNN and CDR2 SYGVQD (reference sequence). The length of the CDR3 is 15 residues. V trimming: 3 bases; J trimming: 1 base; junction bases outside the gene matches: 3. The CDR3 nucleotides read TGCGCCAGCAGTGATCCGGGACAGGGCACAGATACGCAGTATTTT. It translates to CASSDPGQGTDTQYF.

J is TRBJ2-5 and V is TRBV7-7; tentative D call: TRBD2 (5 bases). Trimming cost V 6 bases and J 3 bases, with 8 bases left between them. The CDR3 has 12 amino acids. CDR1 is SSHAT and CDR2 is FNYEAQ in the germline V gene (reference sequence). The CDR3: CASSAGEETQYF. Written as DNA, the CDR3 is TGTGCCAGCAGTGCCGGGGAAGAGACCCAGTACTTC.

This clone was detected only once. The chain links TRBV19 to TRBJ2-7, with D unresolved. Germline lookup yields CDR1 LNHDA and CDR2 SQIVND (reference sequence). Trimming took off 3 bases at V and 0 bases at J, with 12 bases between the two ends. This CDR3 has 15 residues. CDR3 sequence reads: CASSILGRSSYEQYF. The CDR3 DNA sequence: TGTGCCAGTAGTATCCTTGGCAGAAGCTCCTACGAGCAGTACTTC.